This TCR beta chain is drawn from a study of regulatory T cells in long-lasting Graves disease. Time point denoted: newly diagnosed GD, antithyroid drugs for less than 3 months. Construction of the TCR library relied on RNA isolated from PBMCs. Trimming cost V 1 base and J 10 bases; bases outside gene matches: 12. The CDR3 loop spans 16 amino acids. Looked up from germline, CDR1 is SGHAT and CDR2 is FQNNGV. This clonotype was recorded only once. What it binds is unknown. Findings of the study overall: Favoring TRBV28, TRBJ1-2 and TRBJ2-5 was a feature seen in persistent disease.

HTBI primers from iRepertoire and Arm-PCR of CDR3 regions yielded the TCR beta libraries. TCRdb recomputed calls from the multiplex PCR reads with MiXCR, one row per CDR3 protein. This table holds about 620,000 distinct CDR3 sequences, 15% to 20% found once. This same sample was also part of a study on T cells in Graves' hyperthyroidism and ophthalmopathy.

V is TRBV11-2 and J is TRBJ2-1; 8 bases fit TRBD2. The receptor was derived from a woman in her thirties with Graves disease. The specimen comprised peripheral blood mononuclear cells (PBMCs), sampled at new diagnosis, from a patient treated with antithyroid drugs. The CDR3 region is CASSLGGSGIAAEQFF. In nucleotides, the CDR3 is TGTGCCAGCAGCTTAGGCGGTAGCGGGATCGCGGCCGAGCAGTTCTTC.